This TCR beta chain was sequenced for a study of T-cell reconstitution after alpha-beta-depleted transplantation in children (dated by TCRdb to between 2015 and 2016). Regarding the complete study: Using TCR repertoire profiling, the study quantitatively followed how T-cell immune reconstitution unfolded in children after TCRalphabeta/CD19-depleted allogeneic hematopoietic cell transplantation.

Remarks on this clonotype: The clone's antigen remains unknown. The sample holds no much larger clone one base away, and base qualities are not on file.

The method was PCR. TCRdb lists the instrument as Illumina HiSeq 2500. To normalize quantification of the TCRbeta repertoire, the TCR libraries were built with molecular barcoding that relied on unique molecular identifiers. Using fastp at Q25 and MiXCR, TCRdb reprocessed the public reads and kept productive beta chains. Every entry covers one CDR3 protein and lists the most common genes and DNA from its rows. The sample table contains a few hundred thousand distinct CDR3 sequences; only one count was recorded for about a quarter of them. Approximately 9.9% of the sample goes to the ten largest clones. General findings and caveats noted by the study authors: In some patients, high TCRbeta diversity at day 60 was attributed to recipient T cells and intrathymic progenitors that had survived conditioning. Hyperexpanded clone frequencies declined over subsequent months; after one year, T-cell counts and TCRbeta diversity were mostly attributed to newly produced T cells. The apparently early recovery of alphabetaT-cell counts about two months after transplant reportedly depended on only several hundred rapidly expanded clones that came from non-depleted graft cells.

Interpreted using the paper, the treatment or condition label stands for: allogeneic hematopoietic cell transplantation with graft depleted of TCRalphabeta T cells and CD19 B cells. Transplant recipients were children who received TCRalphabeta/CD19-depleted allogeneic hematopoietic cell grafts. The sample was PBMCs, mostly from graft donor cells, taken 180 days after TCRalphabeta/CD19-depleted stem cell transplant. The receptor comes from a male patient between 5 and 17 years old who had a stem cell transplant for acute lymphoblastic leukemia, so the T cells may come from the graft donor.

The DNA reads as follows: TGTGCTAGTGGTTCCCACGGACAGGGCCGGAATTCACCCCTCCACTTT. This translates into CASGSHGQGRNSPLHF. The sequence links TRBV12-5 to TRBJ1-6; TRBD1 lines up with 8 middle nucleotides. V loses 4 bases at its end and J loses 7 bases; junction bases beyond the gene matches: 9. CDR1 is given as LGHNT and CDR2 as FRNRAP, both from the germline V gene. Including the terminal cysteine and phenylalanine, the CDR3 comprises 16 residues. Just the 48-base CDR3 DNA is kept, in frame starting at base 1. The reference TRBV12-5 and TRBJ1-6 proteins fill in what lies around the CDR3, so the full variable domain reads DARVTQTPRHKVTEMGQEVTMRCQPILGHNTVFWYRQTMMQGLELLAYFRNRAPLDDSGMPKDRFSAEMPDATLATLKIQPSEPRDSAVYFCASGSHGQGRNSPLHFGNGTRLTVT.